This record concerns one T cell receptor beta chain sequence. The sample comes from a study of cytomegalovirus exposure and HLA in healthy donors. The germline CDR1 and CDR2 sequences are LNHDA and SQIVND (reference sequence). V lost 7 bases, J lost 8 bases, and 13 bases stayed unmatched. This CDR3 has 14 amino acids. This PCR relied on a set of 60 Vbeta primers and 13 Jbeta primers. Libraries were prepared by immunoSEQ multiplex PCR; TCRdb keeps only in-frame clonotypes and omits some of them. The sample contains more than 110,000 clones, over 75% of which appear only once. The source of this sequence is a man between 45 and 60 years old in good health and CMV-seronegative. Material for sequencing was PBMCs. This chain links TRBV19 with TRBJ1-2; 7 bases line up with TRBD1. The CDR3 DNA reads TGTGCCAGTACCATATCGGGACAGCATGCGGGCTACACCTTC. Protein product: CASTISGQHAGYTF.